Each of the 4 T cell receptor beta chains below was sequenced from the same sample in a study of blood T cell repertoires in COVID-19. The table came from immunoSEQ multiplex PCR; TCRdb's copy has only in-frame clones and leaves some out. The sample lists about 190,000 clones; approximately 88% were seen once. Input material: peripheral blood. The origin of the receptors is a woman aged 25-40 years with acute or convalescent COVID-19.

The V gene is TRBV30, the J gene TRBJ2-3; D might be TRBD1 (5 bases). Germline assignment: CDR1 GTSNPN and CDR2 SVGIG (reference sequence). This CDR3 is 11 amino acids long. Trimming left V 1 base short and J 10 bases short, with 9 bases between. CDR3 sequence reads: CAWSALGAQYF. The CDR3 nucleotides read TGTGCCTGGAGTGCCCTAGGGGCGCAGTATTTT.

There are a few counts of this clone. The V and J genes are TRBV18 and TRBJ2-7, with a tentative D call TRBD2 (6 bases). The CDR3 spans 14 residues. V shed 2 bases and J shed 3 bases, with 11 bases lying between them. Germline CDR1 is KGHSH and CDR2 is LQKENI. DNA of the CDR3: TGTGCCAGCTCACCAGGAGGGGTGGGCTACGAGCAGTACTTC. This translates into CASSPGGVGYEQYF. Supplemented by reference TRBV18 and TRBJ2-7, the full variable domain reads NAGVMQNPRHLVRRRGQEARLRCSPMKGHSHVYWYRQLPEEGLKFMVYLQKENIIDESGMPKERFSAEFPKEGPSILRIQQVVRGDSAAYFCASSPGGVGYEQYFGPGTRLTVT.

The chain's CDR3 is CASSFVAGGSNTGELFF. The CDR3 DNA is TGTGCCAGCAGCTTCGTAGCGGGAGGGTCGAACACCGGGGAGCTGTTTTTT. This chain links TRBV13 with TRBJ2-2, with TRBD2 matching 11 bases. This CDR3 region has 17 residues. Trimming took 3 bases from V and 0 from J; bases not matched to a gene: 3. Per germline, CDR1 PRHDT and CDR2 FYEKMQ (reference sequence).

This clone has just one count. The chain couples TRBV7-8 to TRBJ1-3; D gene uncertain. This CDR3 has 16 residues. Trimming left V 1 base short and J 0 bases short, with 10 bases between. CDR1 is SGHVS and CDR2 is FQNEAQ in the germline V gene. This CDR3 reads CASSLEAGSSGNTIYF. In DNA form, the CDR3 reads TGTGCCAGCAGCTTAGAAGCAGGCTCCTCTGGAAACACCATATATTTT. The full variable domain, with the rest looked up from reference TRBV7-8 and TRBJ1-3, is GAGVSQSPRYKVAKRGQDVALRCDPISGHVSLFWYQQALGQGPEFLTYFQNEAQLDKSGLPSDRFFAERPEGSVSTLKIQRTQQEDSAVYLCASSLEAGSSGNTIYFGEGSWLTVV.